This passage covers 10 T cell receptor beta chains from one sample sequenced in a study of CD39 and CD103 CD8 tumor-infiltrating T cells. Assay: immunoSEQ multiplex PCR; the TCRdb copy retains only in-frame clones and omits some. Of roughly 1,200 clones in the sample, 80% are singletons; the top ten hold under 60%. The specimen was CD8+ T cells sorted from blood. Subset: total memory CD8 T cells (CD45RA-CCR7+/-) from blood or uninvolved lymph node. The receptors stem from a human donor with head and neck squamous cell carcinoma.

This sequence joins TRBV15 and TRBJ1-5; the match to TRBD1 covers 9 bases. Germline V gene data show CDR1 as LNHNV and CDR2 as YYDKDF (reference sequence). The CDR3 extends over 14 amino acids. Trimming removed 3 bases from V and 6 bases from J; junction bases left unmatched: 3. Here the CDR3 DNA reads TGTGCCACCAGCAGCGACAGGGGGAGTCAGCCCCAGCATTTT. Translated, it gives CATSSDRGSQPQHF.

The V and J genes are TRBV29-1 and TRBJ1-4; possibly TRBD1 for D (6 bases). This CDR3 has 15 residues. The germline CDR1 and CDR2 sequences are SQVTM and ANQGSEA. Deletions cut 7 bases from V and 0 bases from J, with 15 bases between. For the CDR3, the DNA is TGCAGCGGCCGAGGGACATCCACAACTAATGAAAAACTGTTTTTT. It is translated as CSGRGTSTTNEKLFF.

The chain joins TRBV9 to TRBJ2-2, with D possibly called TRBD1 or TRBD2 (6 bases each). V lost 0 bases and J 4 bases, leaving 13 bases between the germline ends. The V gene's germline CDR1 is SGDLS and CDR2 YYNGEE. This CDR3 contains 16 residues. The CDR3 region has the DNA TGTGCCAGCAGCGTAGGAGGGGGAGGTGGCACCGGGGAGCTGTTTTTT. Translating it yields CASSVGGGGGTGELFF.

This clone has only one observation. Compared with germline, one end of the junction differs, possibly owing to a read error. The CDR3 sequence is CASSLALQVPGELFF. CDR3 coding DNA: TGTGCTAGCAGCTTAGCGCTCCAGGTTCCCGGGGAGCTGTTTTTT. The V and J genes are TRBV7-7 and TRBJ2-2; D might be TRBD2 (5 bases). The V gene's germline CDR1 is SSHAT and CDR2 FNYEAQ (reference sequence). The CDR3 is made up of 15 amino acids.

The rearrangement links TRBV7-8 to TRBJ1-1; D ambiguous. V lost 2 bases to trimming and J lost 5 bases, with 15 bases between them. Germline CDR1 reads SGHVS; CDR2 reads FQNEAQ. CDR3 length: 15 amino acids. CDR3: CASSLFAGTRTEAFF. The CDR3 nucleotides are TGTGCCAGCAGCTTATTTGCAGGTACAAGGACTGAAGCTTTCTTT.

The chain recombines TRBV5-8 with TRBJ1-1, with 8 bases fitting TRBD1. The CDR3 spans 15 residues. CDR1 and CDR2 (germline): SGHTS, YDEGEE. After removal of 4 bases from V and 0 bases from J, the junction contained 5 bases not matched to a gene. The DNA for the CDR3 is TGTGCCAGCAGCGGGGGGACAGGAGTGAACACTGAAGCTTTCTTT. Amino acids: CASSGGTGVNTEAFF.

The chain joins TRBV13 to TRBJ2-1; TRBD1 aligns across 8 bases. The CDR3 contains 15 residues. J lost 7 bases, V lost 4 bases, and 9 bases had no gene match. CDR1 is PRHDT, CDR2 FYEKMQ, per germline (reference sequence). CDR3 DNA sequence: TGTGCCAGCAGCTCGGTAAGGACAGGGTCGAATGAGCAGTTCTTC. This encodes CASSSVRTGSNEQFF.

The chain couples TRBV7-9 to TRBJ2-1; 7 positions agree with TRBD1. CDR1 SEHNR and CDR2 FQNEAQ come from the germline V gene (reference sequence). The CDR3 sequence is 16 residues long. V trimming: 3 bases; J trimming: 2 bases; junction bases outside the gene matches: 7. The CDR3 DNA reads as TGTGCCAGCAGCTTCGCAACAGGGGTGGCCTACAATGAGCAGTTCTTC. It codes for CASSFATGVAYNEQFF.

The CDR3 here is CASSDSQGVGGELFF. CDR3 coding DNA: TGTGCCAGCAGTGACTCTCAGGGAGTAGGCGGGGAGCTGTTTTTT. The chain links TRBV6-4 to TRBJ2-2, with D tentatively TRBD1 or TRBD2 (5 bases each). CDR1 and CDR2 from the germline V gene are MRHNA and SNTAGT. CDR3 length equals 15 residues. The ends were cut back, 0 bases at V and 7 bases at J, with 12 bases in the middle.

This sequence joins TRBV28 and TRBJ1-1; D gene ambiguous. This CDR3 has 10 amino acids. Trimming removed 6 bases from V and 3 bases from J, with 2 bases in between. Germline lookup yields CDR1 MDHEN and CDR2 SYDVKM. The CDR3 bases are TGTGCCAGCAGGGACACTGAAGCTTTCTTT. Its translation: CASRDTEAFF.